The clone carrying this T cell receptor beta chain has more than one count but fewer than ten. The antigen remains undetermined. The PCR had 60 Vbeta and 13 Jbeta primers. Assay used: immunoSEQ multiplex PCR; TCRdb lists only in-frame clones, some missing. This table has 100,000 to 150,000 clones, over 9.5% appearing once. With 4 bases clipped from V and 4 bases from J, the junction kept 8 bases outside the gene matches. In germline, CDR1 is MNHEY, CDR2 SVGAGI. The CDR3 length is 16 residues. These data belong to a study of cytomegalovirus exposure and HLA in healthy donors. Study-wide background: Of the donors genotyped, 398 in all, 75% to 85% fell in the Caucasian-associated ancestry cluster.

Findings and caveats of the study: Indistinguishable V segments, including TRBV6-2 and TRBV6-3, were excluded. Clonal expansion, a later analysis showed, was greater in HLA-associated TCR beta chains than in equally common others.

The source material was PBMCs. The chain combines TRBV6-5 with TRBJ2-3, with 10 bases matching TRBD1. This receptor was identified in a woman aged 18-30 years in good health and CMV-seropositive. In nucleotides, the CDR3 is TGTGCCAGCAGTTTTACGGACAGGGGGTATGCAGATACGCAGTATTTT. Translating gives CASSFTDRGYADTQYF.